Presented here are 3 T cell receptor beta chains from one specimen sequenced in a study of CD8+CD57+ T cells in acquired aplastic anemia. Genomic DNA was employed as the template in profiling TCR beta VDJ and CDR3. MiXCR, applied by TCRdb to the reads, yields one record per CDR3 protein. In the table there are about 220,000 distinct CDR3 sequences, 34% of which are singletons. Sequencing was performed on sorted CD4+, CD8+, or CD8+CD57+ T cells (not recorded which) from PBMCs. The source is a human donor in good health, serving as a control.

In its sample, this clonotype was seen many times. The chain couples TRBV5-6 to TRBJ1-6; no clear D gene. V shed 6 bases and J shed 7 bases, with 17 bases lying between them. The CDR3 has 15 amino acids. Germline loops: CDR1 SGHDT, CDR2 YYEEEE. CDR3: CASTSPGVSNSPLHF. CDR3 nucleotides: TGTGCCAGCACCTCACCCGGGGTCTCGAATTCACCCCTCCACTTT.

A remark on this clonotype: A read error may account for a junction end that differs from germline. The rearrangement uses TRBV12-3 or TRBV12-4 and TRBJ1-3; D is ambiguous. This CDR3 has 17 amino acids. The CDR3 DNA is TGTGCCAGCACCCCCAGGAGAGCGCTGATCTCTGGAACCACCATATATTTT. It yields the protein CASTPRRALISGTTIYF.

This clonotype was counted at least ten times. J is TRBJ1-2 and V is TRBV11-2; the match to TRBD1 covers 7 bases. This CDR3 is 14 amino acids long. Trimming at V came to 2 bases and at J to 6 bases, leaving 6 bases not matched to a gene. Germline V gene lookup returns CDR1 SGHAT and CDR2 FQNNGV. This chain's CDR3 is CASSLRGQGDGYTF. The DNA of the CDR3 is TGTGCCAGCAGCTTAAGGGGGCAGGGGGATGGCTACACCTTC.